Listed here are 23 T cell receptor beta chains from one sample, sequenced in a study of metastatic and nonmetastatic thyroid tumors. There were no patients who had received any treatment before thyroid surgery. TCRdb re-called clones via MiXCR from the PCR reads. The sample has roughly 25,000 clones, around 26% seen once. Sequenced: blood. These receptors were taken from a male donor with papillary thyroid cancer or a benign thyroid nodule (not recorded which). Some clones in this sample may be carry-over from other donors' samples.

V gene TRBV10-3 combines with J gene TRBJ1-6, with D possibly being TRBD1 (6 bases). The ends were cut back, 3 bases at V and 8 bases at J, with 17 bases in the middle. From germline, CDR1 is ENHRY and CDR2 SYGVKD. CDR3 size: 16 residues. CDR3 sequence: CAISDEGDKWDSPLHF. The CDR3, as DNA: TGTGCCATCAGTGATGAGGGGGATAAATGGGATTCACCCCTCCACTTT.

This clone was picked up many times. The sample has other DNA sequences that encode this CDR3 too. V and J are TRBV7-9 and TRBJ2-2; no definite D call. The CDR3 length is 13 residues. Germline V gene lookup returns CDR1 SEHNR and CDR2 FQNEAQ (reference sequence). Trimming pared 5 bases from V and 3 bases from J, leaving 7 bases between. The CDR3 region is CASSHKHTGELFF. Written as DNA, the CDR3 is TGTGCCAGCAGCCATAAGCACACCGGGGAGCTGTTTTTT. Filled out from reference TRBV7-9 and TRBJ2-2, the complete variable domain reads DTGVSQNPRHKITKRGQNVTFRCDPISEHNRLYWYRQTLGQGPEFLTYFQNEAQLEKSRLLSDRFSAERPKGSFSTLEIQRTEQGDSAMYLCASSHKHTGELFFGEGSRLTVL.

Details on this clone: One end of the junction varies from germline; a read error may be responsible. The chain carries TRBV15 and TRBJ2-7; 10 bases agree with TRBD1. The CDR3 is made up of 17 amino acids. Germline V CDR1 and CDR2: LNHNV, YYDKDF (reference sequence). The CDR3: CATSRGSVSTGGDDQYF. CDR3 in DNA: TGTGCCACCAGCAGAGGGAGTGTGTCGACAGGGGGCGACGACCAGTACTTC.

The sample holds many counts of this clone. This chain uses TRBV9 with TRBJ2-5, with 7 bases aligning to TRBD1. Germline V gene lookup returns CDR1 SGDLS and CDR2 YYNGEE. The CDR3 extends over 16 amino acids. Trimming cost V 3 bases and J 0 bases; bases outside gene matches: 8. The CDR3 nucleotides are TGTGCCAGCAGCGCCTCCGGGACAGCGTACCAAGAGACCCAGTACTTC. Amino acid sequence: CASSASGTAYQETQYF.

This clone showed up many times. The rearrangement links TRBV9 to TRBJ1-3, with D possibly being TRBD1 (6 bases). CDR3 length: 15 residues. Trimming pared 4 bases from V and 4 bases from J, leaving 15 bases between. In germline, CDR1 is SGDLS, CDR2 YYNGEE. The CDR3 nucleotides read TGTGCCAGCAGCCAAGGGGGGGGTTCAGGAAACACCATATATTTT. It is translated as CASSQGGGSGNTIYF.

The chain has TRBV6-2 or TRBV6-3 and TRBJ2-5; no firm D call. The CDR3 contains 12 residues. The V end was cut by 6 bases, the J end by 5 bases, with 10 bases between. Looked up from germline, CDR1 is MNHEY and CDR2 is SVGEGT. The CDR3 reads CASSPCRETQYF. The CDR3 DNA reads as TGTGCCAGCAGCCCGTGCCGGGAGACCCAGTACTTC.

V and J are TRBV13 and TRBJ2-7, with TRBD2 identical over 11 bases. The CDR3 totals 19 residues. V shed 1 base, J shed 7 bases, and the junction held 18 bases outside the gene matches. Germline CDR1 reads PRHDT; CDR2 reads FYEKMQ (reference sequence). CDR3 DNA sequence: TGTGCCAGCAGCTTAGTCTCCGGACAGATCTCTAGCGGGAGGAAAGAGCAGTACTTC. This codes for CASSLVSGQISSGRKEQYF.

This clone showed up many times. V usage is TRBV5-1 and J usage is TRBJ1-5; a weak D match, TRBD1 (6 bases). The ends were cut back, 3 bases at V and 8 bases at J, with 15 bases in the middle. The CDR3 has 14 residues. CDR1 and CDR2 (germline): SGHRS, YFSETQ. The CDR3 coding sequence is TGCGCCAGCAGCTCCGGGTCACCAGGGGAGCCCCAGCATTTT. It codes for CASSSGSPGEPQHF.

The chain couples TRBV11-1 to TRBJ2-1, with D perhaps matching TRBD2 (5 bases). The CDR3 loop spans 15 amino acids. The V end was cut by 7 bases, the J end by 13 bases, with 26 bases between. CDR1 is SGHAT, CDR2 FQDESV, per germline (reference sequence). CDR3 amino acids: CASIPMAWETADQFF. DNA of the CDR3: TGTGCCAGCATCCCGATGGCATGGGAGACCGCTGATCAGTTCTTC.

Only a few counts were recorded for this clone. V gene TRBV6-1 combines with J gene TRBJ2-7; 10 bases agree with TRBD1. V lost 2 bases, J lost 5 bases, and 6 bases stayed unmatched. The CDR3 is 15 amino acids. Germline lookup yields CDR1 MNHNS and CDR2 SASEGT. CDR3 loop: CASSEWGQGIDEQYF. The DNA of the CDR3 is TGTGCCAGCAGTGAATGGGGACAGGGGATAGACGAGCAGTACTTC.

The table lists this clone with many counts. The chain combines TRBV28 with TRBJ1-2; 7 nucleotides align to TRBD1. The CDR3 has 14 amino acids. J was trimmed by 1 base and V by 7 bases; bases with no gene match: 6. Germline values: CDR1 MDHEN, CDR2 SYDVKM. CDR3 in DNA: TGTGCCAGCATCCCGGGACAGAGTAACTATGGCTACACCTTC. As protein: CASIPGQSNYGYTF.

Details on this clone: No DNA is shown, since the ends of the CDR3 on it are uncertain; the CDR3 is the one TCRdb lists. This chain connects TRBV28 to TRBJ2-2; TRBD1, the D gene given by the table, was not confirmed from the DNA. Germline CDR1 reads MDHEN; CDR2 reads SYDVKM. Both ends counted, the CDR3 spans 17 residues. The CDR3 here is CASVTFADGALTGELFF.

Judged by abundance, this clone is medium-sized. The V call is TRBV6-1, the J call TRBJ2-2; D is possibly TRBD1 (6 bases). Germline V lookup: CDR1 MNHNS, CDR2 SASEGT. Between the trimmed V and J ends, which lost 5 bases and 3 bases, there was a span of 10 bases. CDR3 size: 14 residues. CDR3 sequence (DNA): TGTGCCAGCAGTCAGGGGCGCTACACCGGGGAGCTGTTTTTT. Amino acid sequence: CASSQGRYTGELFF.

The chain links TRBV29-1 to TRBJ2-7; D gene uncertain. This CDR3 is 14 amino acids long. CDR1 and CDR2 (germline): SQVTM, ANQGSEA. V was shortened by 4 bases and J by 2 bases, with 15 bases between the two germline ends. The CDR3 DNA reads TGCAGCGTTGCCCCCCCAGAAGGGCCCTACGAGCAGTACTTC. Amino acids: CSVAPPEGPYEQYF.

This clone was counted ten times or more. V and J are TRBV25-1 and TRBJ1-2; D perhaps matches TRBD1 (6 bases). V lost 2 bases, J lost 2 bases, and 6 bases lay in between. The CDR3 consists of 13 residues. Germline V CDR1 and CDR2: MGHDK, SYGVNS. The CDR3 loop reads CASSEQGNYGYTF. The CDR3 DNA sequence: TGTGCCAGCAGTGAACAGGGGAACTATGGCTACACCTTC.

Turning to this clone: At one boundary the junction diverges from the germline segment, which might be a read error. Other DNA sequences in this sample translate to the same CDR3. The V gene is TRBV20-1, the J gene TRBJ2-3; D remains unclear. The germline V gene has CDR1 DFQATT and CDR2 SNEGSKA (reference sequence). This CDR3 is 17 amino acids long. As DNA, the CDR3 is TGTAGTGCTAGAGGTGACCGTGTGGCGGTTAGCACAGATACGCAGTATTTT. Residues: CSARGDRVAVSTDTQYF.

The sample holds a few counts of this clone. V gene TRBV28 combines with J gene TRBJ1-4; 7 bases agree with TRBD1. CDR1 is MDHEN, CDR2 SYDVKM, per germline. This CDR3 is built from 15 residues. V trimming: 5 bases; J trimming: 4 bases; junction bases outside the gene matches: 7. CDR3 sequence: CASSAGTAFNEKLFF. The DNA for the CDR3 is TGTGCCAGCAGTGCCGGGACAGCCTTTAATGAAAAACTGTTTTTT. The whole variable domain, filled in from reference TRBV28 and TRBJ1-4, reads DVKVTQSSRYLVKRTGEKVFLECVQDMDHENMFWYRQDPGLGLRLIYFSYDVKMKEKGDIPEGYSVSREKKERFSLILESASTNQTSMYLCASSAGTAFNEKLFFGSGTQLSVL.

This clone was observed at least ten times. Given a much more abundant clone one base away, this may be a read error. V usage is TRBV20-1 and J usage is TRBJ2-2; D may be TRBD2 (5 bases). Germline-derived CDR1 and CDR2 are DFQATT and SNEGSKA (reference sequence). The CDR3 is 13 residues long. The CDR3 DNA sequence: TGCAGTGCTAGAGATCTGTACACCGGGGAGCTGGTTTTT. Translation: CSARDLYTGELVF.

This clone showed up many times. The chain employs TRBV6-5 and TRBJ1-5, with D hard to call. The CDR3 is 15 amino acids. Germline V gene data show CDR1 as MNHEY and CDR2 as SVGAGI. V was trimmed by 0 bases and J by 0 bases, leaving 6 bases between them. In nucleotides, the CDR3 is TGTGCCAGCAGTTACTCGCTTTCTAGCAATCAGCCCCAGCATTTT. Its protein product is CASSYSLSSNQPQHF.

Ten or more counts support this clone. V gene TRBV10-3 combines with J gene TRBJ1-1; possibly TRBD1 for D (5 bases). Per the germline V gene, CDR1 is ENHRY and CDR2 is SYGVKD. Trimming stripped 6 bases from V and 11 bases from J, with 19 bases between. The CDR3 runs 13 residues. Here the CDR3 DNA reads TGTGCCATCAGCTCCCGGGACCTCCCAGGTGCTTTCTTT. Encoded protein: CAISSRDLPGAFF.

A word on this clone: At one of its ends the junction is not consistent with the germline gene, which may arise from a read error. CDR3 residues: CASRGGEAASWASF. As DNA, the CDR3 is TGCGCCAGCAGAGGCGGGGAGGCCGCCTCATGGGCTTCCTTT. The chain employs TRBV5-1 and TRBJ1-1; D is undetermined. The CDR3 sequence is 14 residues long. The germline V gene encodes CDR1 SGHRS and CDR2 YFSETQ. Full variable domain (outside the CDR3, taken from reference TRBV5-1 and TRBJ1-1): KAGVTQTPRYLIKTRGQQVTLSCSPISGHRSVSWYQQTPGQGLQFLFEYFSETQRNKGNFPGRFSGRQFSNSRSEMNVSTLELGDSALYLCASRGGEAASWASFGQGTRLTVV.

This clone was counted many times. CDR3 residues: CASSLISDQETQYF. The DNA for the CDR3 is TGTGCCAGCAGTTTAATTAGCGATCAAGAGACCCAGTACTTC. The chain has TRBV27 and TRBJ2-5; D perhaps matches TRBD2 (5 bases). Germline V CDR1 and CDR2: MNHEY, SMNVEV (reference sequence). With 2 bases removed from V and 2 bases from J, the gap between germline ends came to 9 bases. This CDR3 is built from 14 residues.

The V gene is TRBV30, the J gene TRBJ2-7, with TRBD1 identical over 8 bases. Germline V lookup: CDR1 GTSNPN, CDR2 SVGIG (reference sequence). V lost 1 base to trimming and J lost 5 bases; unmatched junction nucleotides: 10. The CDR3 runs to 15 residues. CDR3 sequence: CAWSDLTGRGHEQYF. In nucleotides, the CDR3 is TGTGCCTGGAGTGACCTCACGGGCAGGGGGCACGAGCAGTACTTC.